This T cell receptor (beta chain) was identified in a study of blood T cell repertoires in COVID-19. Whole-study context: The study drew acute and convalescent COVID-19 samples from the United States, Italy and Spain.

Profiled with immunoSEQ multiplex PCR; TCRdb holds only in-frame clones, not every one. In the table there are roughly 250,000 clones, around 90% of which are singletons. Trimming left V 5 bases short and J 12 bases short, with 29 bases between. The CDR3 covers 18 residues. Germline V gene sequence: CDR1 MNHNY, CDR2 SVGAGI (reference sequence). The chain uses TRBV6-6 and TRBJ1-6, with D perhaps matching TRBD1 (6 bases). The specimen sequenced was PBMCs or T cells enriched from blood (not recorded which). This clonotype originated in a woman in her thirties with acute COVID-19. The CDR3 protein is CASSPGGGSFPWRQPLHF. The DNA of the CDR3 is TGTGCCAGCAGTCCGGGGGGGGGCAGCTTCCCATGGCGACAACCCCTCCACTTT.